The present entry profiles one TCR beta chain with its context. No antigen is known for it. No base-level quality is on record; no much larger clone is a single base apart. This sample was taken from a study of brain T cells in children with intractable seizures (dated by TCRdb to about 2021). In the study overall: Resected brain tissue from some 49 pediatric epilepsy surgery cases was initially screened for immune gene transcripts with a NanoString immunology panel. Among the roughly twelve selected surgery cases, eight also had pre-surgery blood sequenced, leaving four with brain tissue only.

The time point label here, explained by the study, means: blood from clinic visit 5 months post-surgery; TSC patient then seizure free. The surgery cases with the highest brain T cell transcript signatures were chosen for TCR beta chain sequencing of brain tissue, and also of blood when blood was available. Patients had been treated with at least one anti-epileptic drug before surgery. TCR-sequenced patients were children with drug-resistant epilepsy due to tuberous sclerosis complex, focal cortical dysplasia, Rasmussen encephalitis or hemimegalencephaly. Bulk genomic DNA was isolated from unsorted brain tissue and whole blood using the Monarch genomic DNA purification kit. The immunoSEQ assay was applied to genomic DNA to generate the TCR beta chain sequences. The study's processing was this. CDR3 sequences that did not begin with the conserved framework cysteine at position 104 were removed manually. Clonality was calculated as one minus the normalized Shannon's Diversity Index, with values ranging from 0 (maximal diversity) to 1 (oligoclonal). To check whether a given CDR3 had different frequencies in two samples, for example brain versus blood, chi-squared comparison-of-proportions tests were used. Public clonotypes were found by searching immuneACCESS, and the VDJdb browser was used to assess similarity to known antiviral clonotypes. TCRdb took over this immuneACCESS table, retaining in-frame rearrangements with V and J assigned. Such tables are incomplete; in checked studies, under half of the missing clones stem from an unresolved V gene, and the remainder is unexplained. That table gives V, J and clone size, and the DNA gave D and trimming. The sample table contains 340,000 or so clones; only one count was recorded for over 85% of them. Around 6% of the sample rests with the top ten.

As encoded in the germline V gene (reference sequence), CDR1 is GTSNPN while CDR2 is SVGIG. The CDR3 numbers 11 residues from cysteine through phenylalanine. Only the CDR3 part of the read is kept: 33 bases, read in frame from the first base. The germline V end is reduced by 3 bases and the J end by 11 bases; junction bases left unmatched: 6. Overall results and qualifications from the work: Viral specificity was inferred only from CDR3 sequence similarity, and patients' HCMV serostatus was unknown. Because sequencing depth differed between pre- and post-surgery blood, the absence of clones from the pre-surgery sample may reflect undersampling.

The sequenced sample was peripheral blood, obtained more than 4 months after surgery. Here the chain combines TRBV30 and TRBJ1-2; TRBD1 lines up with 7 middle nucleotides. This TCR was sampled from a boy in the first two years of life with tuberous sclerosis and intractable seizures. The bases are TGTGCCTGGAGCGGAGGGGGCTCGTACACCTTC. The resulting protein is CAWSGGGSYTF.